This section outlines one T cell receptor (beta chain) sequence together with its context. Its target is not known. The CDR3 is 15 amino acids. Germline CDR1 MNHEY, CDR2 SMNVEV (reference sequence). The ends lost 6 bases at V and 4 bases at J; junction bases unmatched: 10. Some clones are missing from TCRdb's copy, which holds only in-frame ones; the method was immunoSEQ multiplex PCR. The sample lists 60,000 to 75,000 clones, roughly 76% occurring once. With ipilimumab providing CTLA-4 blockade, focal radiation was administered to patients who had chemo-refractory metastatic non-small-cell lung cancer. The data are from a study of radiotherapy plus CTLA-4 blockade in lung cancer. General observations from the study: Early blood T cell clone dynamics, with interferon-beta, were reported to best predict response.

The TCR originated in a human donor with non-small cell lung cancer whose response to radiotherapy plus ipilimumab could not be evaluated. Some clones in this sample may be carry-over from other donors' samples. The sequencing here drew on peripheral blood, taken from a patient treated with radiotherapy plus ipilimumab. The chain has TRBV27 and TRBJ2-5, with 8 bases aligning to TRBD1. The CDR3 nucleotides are TGTGCCAGCAGGTTAACAGGGGGGTTGTCAGAGACCCAGTACTTC. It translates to CASRLTGGLSETQYF.